The sequence of this T cell receptor (beta chain) was determined in a study of CD8 T cells in ankylosing spondylitis. Study results and limitations: A subset of motif variants has previously been described in the synovial fluid and blood of reactive arthritis.

This clonotype was observed at least ten times. Its antigen remains unknown. Using its own MiXCR run on the 5' RACE reads, TCRdb lists one record per CDR3 protein. The sample gives fewer than 350,000 distinct CDR3 sequences, under 14% of which show up once; roughly 9.5% is in the top ten. Germline CDR1 is SGHRS and CDR2 is YFSETQ. This CDR3 spans 18 amino acids. V lost 1 base and J 8 bases, leaving 24 bases between the germline ends. The sequence was collected from a female donor with ankylosing spondylitis or in good health (not recorded which). The gene calls are TRBV5-1 and TRBJ1-4; weak D call: TRBD1 (5 bases). Sequenced material: blood, either unsorted or a sorted T cell fraction (not recorded which). The CDR3 DNA reads TGCGCCAGCAGCTTGTCGGGCAGGGTAGGGATCGGAACGGAAAAACTGTTTTTT. Translation gives CASSLSGRVGIGTEKLFF.